One and the same sample provided the 14 T cell receptor beta chains below, sequenced in a study of Ad26.COV2.S vaccination and SARS-CoV-2 variants. The sample's treatment: around 19 received Ad26.COV2.S at low or high dose, single or two shots; a few received placebo; per-sample allocation not given. Material that was analyzed had been drawn on day 63 after the first vaccine or placebo injection. Using immunoSEQ multiplex PCR, the repertoire was profiled, and TCRdb retains in-frame clones only, with some absent. The sample consists of fewer than 900,000 clones, approximately 88% of them appearing once. This specimen was peripheral blood, taken in a trial of Ad26.COV2.S vaccine versus placebo. These receptors were obtained from a person aged 18-65 years who received the Ad26.COV2.S COVID-19 vaccine or a placebo.

V is TRBV18 and J is TRBJ1-5, with TRBD1 matching 7 bases. V lost 5 bases and J lost 7; bases outside the gene matches: 5. Germline V CDR1 and CDR2: KGHSH, LQKENI. The CDR3 length is 13 residues. CDR3 residues: CASSENRGQPQHF. The CDR3, as DNA: TGTGCCAGCTCAGAGAACAGGGGACAGCCCCAGCATTTT.

This rearrangement joins TRBV5-6 to TRBJ1-5; TRBD1 matches 8 bases. Germline CDR1 SGHDT, CDR2 YYEEEE. The CDR3 loop spans 17 amino acids. The V segment lost 3 bases and the J segment 0 bases; nucleotides outside the gene matches: 8. CDR3 protein: CASSSGQGRYSNQPQHF. In nucleotides, the CDR3 is TGTGCCAGCAGCTCAGGACAGGGCAGGTATAGCAATCAGCCCCAGCATTTT.

Notes on this clone: Additional DNA sequences in this sample encode the identical CDR3. The chain recombines TRBV5-6 with TRBJ1-3, with D perhaps matching TRBD1 (6 bases). The CDR3 loop spans 15 amino acids. V lost 4 bases and J lost 4, with 15 bases in between. Germline V gene data show CDR1 as SGHDT and CDR2 as YYEEEE. CDR3 protein: CASSDPRGLGNTIYF. The CDR3 region has the DNA TGTGCCAGCAGCGACCCCAGGGGTCTAGGAAACACCATATATTTT.

The V gene is TRBV20-1, the J gene TRBJ2-1; D is perhaps TRBD2 (5 bases). Germline V gene lookup returns CDR1 DFQATT and CDR2 SNEGSKA (reference sequence). This CDR3 spans 15 amino acids. The V end lost 3 bases, the J end lost 3 bases, and 15 bases lay between the germline ends. In nucleotides, the CDR3 is TGCAGTGCTAGTTTTGGAGCTAGCAGCTACAATGAGCAGTTCTTC. Its protein is CSASFGASSYNEQFF.

This chain links TRBV24-1 with TRBJ2-2; 12 bases match TRBD2. The CDR3 extends over 17 amino acids. CDR1 is KGHDR, CDR2 SFDVKD, per germline. V was pared by 5 bases and J by 4 bases, with 7 bases of the junction left unmatched. Here the CDR3 reads CATSGTSGTIGTGELFF. CDR3 DNA sequence: TGTGCCACCAGTGGGACTAGCGGGACCATCGGCACCGGGGAGCTGTTTTTT.

The chain is built from TRBV3-1 (or the pseudogene TRBV3-2) and TRBJ2-2; tentatively, D is TRBD1 (7 bases). Trimming stripped 2 bases from V and 4 bases from J, with 14 bases between. Germline V lookup: CDR1 LGHDT, CDR2 YNNKEL (reference sequence). This CDR3 region has 16 residues. The CDR3 coding sequence is TGTGCCAGCAGCCAAAGGAGGGGGCTTATCACCGGGGAGCTGTTTTTT. Amino acids: CASSQRRGLITGELFF.

This rearrangement joins TRBV6-2 or TRBV6-3 to TRBJ2-1; D may match TRBD1 or TRBD2 (5 bases each). This CDR3 is built from 15 residues. Germline V gives CDR1 MNHEY, CDR2 SVGEGT. Trimming took 2 bases from V and 4 from J, leaving 12 bases between them. Written as DNA, the CDR3 is TGTGCCAGCAGTTACGGCCGGGACCTGTACAATGAGCAGTTCTTC. This gives the protein CASSYGRDLYNEQFF.

This sequence joins TRBV7-2 and TRBJ1-4, with D hard to call. CDR1 and CDR2 from the germline V gene are SGHTA and FQGNSA. The CDR3 has 15 residues. Trimming pared 1 base from V and 7 bases from J, leaving 13 bases between. The CDR3: CASSLGSDPREKLFF. The CDR3 nucleotides read TGTGCCAGCAGCTTAGGATCAGACCCACGTGAAAAACTGTTTTTT. The complete variable domain, with remaining parts taken from reference TRBV7-2 and TRBJ1-4, reads GAGVSQSPSNKVTEKGKDVELRCDPISGHTALYWYRQSLGQGLEFLIYFQGNSAPDKSGLPSDRFSAERTGGSVSTLTIQRTQQEDSAVYLCASSLGSDPREKLFFGSGTQLSVL.

The gene calls are TRBV2 and TRBJ1-6; D not resolved. Trimming took 0 bases from V and 12 from J, leaving 9 bases between them. Germline V gene sequence: CDR1 SNHLY, CDR2 FYNNEI. The CDR3 has 13 residues. CDR3 region: CASSEAERGPLHF. The CDR3 DNA reads as TGTGCCAGCAGTGAAGCAGAACGGGGACCCCTCCACTTT.

V gene TRBV15 combines with J gene TRBJ1-3; D gene uncertain. CDR1 is LNHNV, CDR2 YYDKDF, per germline (reference sequence). The CDR3 spans 14 residues. V was trimmed by 3 bases and J by 0 bases, leaving 6 bases between them. CDR3 sequence reads: CATSRSDSGNTIYF. DNA of the CDR3: TGTGCCACCAGCAGGTCGGACTCTGGAAACACCATATATTTT. The full variable domain, rest sourced from reference TRBV15 and TRBJ1-3, is DAMVIQNPRYQVTQFGKPVTLSCSQTLNHNVMYWYQQKSSQAPKLLFHYYDKDFNNEADTPDNFQSRRPNTSFCFLDIRSPGLGDTAMYLCATSRSDSGNTIYFGEGSWLTVV.

The chain combines TRBV27 with TRBJ2-7, with D tentatively TRBD1 (5 bases). Deletions cut 4 bases from V and 3 bases from J, with 13 bases between. The CDR3 contains 14 residues. Germline values: CDR1 MNHEY, CDR2 SMNVEV (reference sequence). CDR3 sequence reads: CASSSSDSYYEQYF. The DNA of the CDR3 is TGTGCCAGCAGTTCAAGCGACAGCTACTACGAGCAGTACTTC.

The V and J genes are TRBV7-2 and TRBJ2-5; the D call may be TRBD1 or TRBD2 (5 bases each). The CDR3 spans 15 residues. Trimming left V 7 bases short and J 4 bases short, with 19 bases between. CDR1 and CDR2 (germline): SGHTA, FQGNSA. CDR3 in DNA: TGTGCCAGCAACCAGGGAGAGGGGTGGGGAGAGACCCAGTACTTC. This translates into CASNQGEGWGETQYF.

The rearrangement uses TRBV14 and TRBJ2-1, with 10 positions matching TRBD2. The V gene end was trimmed by 3 bases and the J gene end by 0 bases; junction bases not matched to a gene: 5. Germline CDR1 and CDR2: SGHDN and FVKESK. This CDR3 region has 17 residues. CDR3 DNA sequence: TGTGCCAGCAGCCACAAACTAGCGGGATCCTCCTACAATGAGCAGTTCTTC. Its translation: CASSHKLAGSSYNEQFF.

V and J are TRBV5-1 and TRBJ1-1, with D tentatively TRBD1 (6 bases). In germline, CDR1 is SGHRS, CDR2 YFSETQ. This CDR3 region has 14 residues. Between the trimmed V and J ends, which lost 1 base and 2 bases, there was a span of 9 bases. CDR3 nucleotides: TGCGCCAGCAGCTTGATGGACAGAAACACTGAAGCTTTCTTT. Its translation: CASSLMDRNTEAFF.